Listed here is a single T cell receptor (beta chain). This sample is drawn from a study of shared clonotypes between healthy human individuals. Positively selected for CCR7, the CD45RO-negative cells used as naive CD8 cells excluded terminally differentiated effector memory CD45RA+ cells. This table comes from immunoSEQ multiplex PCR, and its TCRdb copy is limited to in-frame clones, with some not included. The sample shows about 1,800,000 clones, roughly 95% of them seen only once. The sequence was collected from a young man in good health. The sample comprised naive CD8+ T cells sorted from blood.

This CDR3 reads CASSPAFGRDHPLHF. The CDR3 DNA follows: TGTGCCAGCAGCCCAGCCTTTGGGCGGGACCACCCCCTCCACTTT. The chain recombines TRBV9 with TRBJ1-6; D possibly corresponds to TRBD1 (5 bases). V lost 4 bases, J lost 13 bases, and 21 bases lay in between. Per the germline V gene, CDR1 is SGDLS and CDR2 is YYNGEE. CDR3 length: 15 amino acids.